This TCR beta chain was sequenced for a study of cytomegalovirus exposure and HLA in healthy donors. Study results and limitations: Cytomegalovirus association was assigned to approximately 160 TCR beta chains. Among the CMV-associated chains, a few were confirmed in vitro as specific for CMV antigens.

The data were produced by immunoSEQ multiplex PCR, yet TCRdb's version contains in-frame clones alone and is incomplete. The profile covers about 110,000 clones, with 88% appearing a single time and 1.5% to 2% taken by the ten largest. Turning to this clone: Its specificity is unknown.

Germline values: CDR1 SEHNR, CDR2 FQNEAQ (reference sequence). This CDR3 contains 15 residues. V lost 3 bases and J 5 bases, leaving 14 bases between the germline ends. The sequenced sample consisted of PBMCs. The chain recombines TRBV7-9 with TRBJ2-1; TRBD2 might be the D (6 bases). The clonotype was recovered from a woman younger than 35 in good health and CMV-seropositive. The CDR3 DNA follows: TGTGCCAGCAGCTTCGACGGGGGTAATCACAATGAGCAGTTCTTC. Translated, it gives CASSFDGGNHNEQFF. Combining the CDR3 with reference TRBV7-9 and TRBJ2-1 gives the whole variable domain DTGVSQNPRHKITKRGQNVTFRCDPISEHNRLYWYRQTLGQGPEFLTYFQNEAQLEKSRLLSDRFSAERPKGSFSTLEIQRTEQGDSAMYLCASSFDGGNHNEQFFGPGTRLTVL.